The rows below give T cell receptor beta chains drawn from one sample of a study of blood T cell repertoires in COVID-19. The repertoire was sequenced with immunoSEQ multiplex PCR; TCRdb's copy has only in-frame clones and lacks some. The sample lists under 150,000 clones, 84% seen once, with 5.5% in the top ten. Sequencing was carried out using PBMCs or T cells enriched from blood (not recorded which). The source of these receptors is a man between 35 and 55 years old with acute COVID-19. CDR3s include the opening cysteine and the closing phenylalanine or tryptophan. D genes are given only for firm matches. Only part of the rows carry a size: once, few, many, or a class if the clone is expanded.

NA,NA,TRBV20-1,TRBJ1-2,TGCAGTGCTAGTAGAACAGGAGGGGCCTGCACCTTC,CSASRTGGACTF
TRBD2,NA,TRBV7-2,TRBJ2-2,TGTGCCAGCAGACCTAGCGGGGCAGGCACCGGGGAGCTGTTTTTT,CASRPSGAGTGELFF
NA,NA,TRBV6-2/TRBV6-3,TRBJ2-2,TGTGCCAGCAGTTCCCTACAGGGAATCGGGGAGCTGTTTTTT,CASSSLQGIGELFF
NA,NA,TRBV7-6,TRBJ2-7,TGTGCCAGCAGCGCGCAGGGGTACACCTACGAGCAGTACTTC,CASSAQGYTYEQYF
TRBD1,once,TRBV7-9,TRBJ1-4,TGTGCCAGCAGCTATCGAGGGGGACAGGGGAATGAAAAACTGTTTTTT,CASSYRGGQGNEKLFF
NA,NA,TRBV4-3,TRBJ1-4,TGCGCCAGCAGCCAAGACGTCGGGGAAAAACTGTTTTTT,CASSQDVGEKLFF
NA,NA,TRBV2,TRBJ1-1,TGTGCCAGCAGTGTAGGGGAATACACTGAAGCTTTCTTT,CASSVGEYTEAFF
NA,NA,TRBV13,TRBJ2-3,TGTGCCAGCAGCTCAGACGCGGGCCGCACAGATACGCAGTATTTT,CASSSDAGRTDTQYF
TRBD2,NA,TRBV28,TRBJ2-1,TGTGCCAGCACCACCTCCCGGGGGGGCTGGGGTTATGAGCAGTTCTTC,CASTTSRGGWGYEQFF
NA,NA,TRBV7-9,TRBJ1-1,TGTGCCAGCAGCGCGAGTCGGGTCACTGAAGCTTTCTTT,CASSASRVTEAFF
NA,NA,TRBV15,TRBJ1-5,TGTGCCACAGCAAACAGGGTGGGGAATCAGCCCCAGCATTTT,CATANRVGNQPQHF
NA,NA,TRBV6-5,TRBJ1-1,TGTGCCAGCAGCCGCACGGGAACGGATGAAGCTTTCTTT,CASSRTGTDEAFF
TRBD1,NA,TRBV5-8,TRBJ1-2,TGTGCCAGCAGCTTCGTAGGGGGCGATGGCTACACCTTC,CASSFVGGDGYTF
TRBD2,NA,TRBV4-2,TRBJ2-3,TGTGCCAGCAGGGGAGGGCTAGCGGGGGGCACAGATACGCAGTATTTT,CASRGGLAGGTDTQYF